These T cell receptor beta chains were read from a single sample in a study of patients and donors after allogeneic stem cell transplantation. TCRdb re-called the RT-PCR reads through MiXCR, storing one row per CDR3 protein. The table lists approximately 220,000 distinct CDR3 sequences, 38% of them singletons. Sequencing input: blood, either unsorted or a sorted T cell fraction (not recorded which). The source is a human donor who was either an allogeneic HSCT recipient or a stem cell or donor lymphocyte infusion donor (not recorded which). It is not recorded whose cells these are; they may come from a transplant donor. Both conserved end residues are part of each CDR3. The order of the fields is CDR3 protein, CDR3 DNA, J gene, V gene, D gene, clone size. A D gene is named only where the DNA matches it firmly. Clone size is not always given. Where it is, it says once, few, many or a class for expanded clones.

CASREGYNYGYTF,TGTGCCAGCAGGGAAGGGTATAACTATGGCTACACCTTC,TRBJ1-2,TRBV12-3/TRBV12-4,-,-
CASSPPTRNSPLHF,TGTGCCAGCAGCCCCCCGACACGGAATTCACCCCTCCACTTT,TRBJ1-6,TRBV3-1,-,-
CSARLQGGQPQHF,TGCAGTGCGCGACTCCAGGGCGGTCAGCCCCAGCATTTT,TRBJ1-5,TRBV20-1,-,-
CASKQTPRTDTQYF,TGTGCCAGCAAGCAGACACCCCGCACAGATACGCAGTATTTT,TRBJ2-3,TRBV6-2/TRBV6-3,-,-
CASSLARAGYTEAFF,TGTGCCAGCAGCTTAGCGCGGGCAGGTTACACTGAAGCTTTCTTT,TRBJ1-1,TRBV7-2,-,-
CSAVDRGRQAFF,TGCAGTGCAGTGGACAGGGGGCGCCAAGCTTTCTTT,TRBJ1-1,TRBV20-1,TRBD1,few
CASSQFKYRDSYEQYF,TGTGCCAGCAGCCAGTTCAAGTACAGGGATTCCTACGAGCAGTACTTC,TRBJ2-7,TRBV4-2,-,-
CASSLGPGYYEQYF,TGTGCCAGCAGCCTAGGACCGGGCTATTACGAGCAGTACTTC,TRBJ2-7,TRBV14,-,-
CAWARRDRVNQPQHF,TGTGCCTGGGCACGAAGGGACAGGGTTAATCAGCCCCAGCATTTT,TRBJ1-5,TRBV30,TRBD1,few
CASRRTFITGGLNTEAFF,TGTGCCAGCAGACGTACATTTATAACAGGGGGCCTGAACACTGAAGCTTTCTTT,TRBJ1-1,TRBV27,TRBD1,-
CASSQEGQGGRVGYGYTF,TGTGCCAGCAGCCAAGAGGGACAGGGAGGGAGAGTGGGCTATGGCTACACCTTC,TRBJ1-2,TRBV4-2,TRBD1,once
CASSSRIFNYGYTF,TGTGCCAGCAGTTCTCGTATTTTTAACTATGGCTACACCTTC,TRBJ1-2,TRBV6-5,-,-
CATSRVAGGQADTQYF,TGTGCCACCAGCAGAGTGGCGGGGGGGCAAGCAGATACGCAGTATTTT,TRBJ2-3,TRBV15,TRBD2,-
CASSPAMTSEAFF,TGTGCCAGCAGCCCTGCAATGACAAGTGAAGCTTTCTTT,TRBJ1-1,TRBV12-3/TRBV12-4,-,few